These 4 T cell receptor beta chains came from one sample sequenced in a study of identifying expanded T cells in peripheral blood (dated by TCRdb to the late 2010s). The library was generated by the immunoSEQ multiplex PCR assay. As stored in TCRdb, this immuneACCESS dataset retains in-frame rearrangements with V and J assigned. A fraction of the clones does not appear; measured against another copy, unresolved V genes explain less than half of the discrepancy, and the remainder lacks a known reason. The sample yields around 120,000 clones; more than 75% were counted once. The ten largest make up roughly 3.3% of the sample. The sequenced material came from blood. These receptors were collected from a person aged 18 to 75 in good health.

This sequence joins TRBV19 and TRBJ2-7; 7 bases align to TRBD1. V trimming: 3 bases; J trimming: 3 bases; junction bases outside the gene matches: 2. The CDR3 is 13 residues long. CDR1 is LNHDA, CDR2 SQIVND, per germline (reference sequence). The CDR3 coding sequence is TGTGCCAGTAGTATCCGGGACAGCTACGAGCAGTACTTC. Translation: CASSIRDSYEQYF.

This clone appeared a single time. CDR3 sequence (DNA): TGTGCCAGCAGTGGACACGAACTACTAGCGGGGCACAATGAGCAGTTCTTC. Translation: CASSGHELLAGHNEQFF. The V gene is TRBV6-1, the J gene TRBJ2-1, with 10 bases identical to TRBD2. Per the germline V gene, CDR1 is MNHNS and CDR2 is SASEGT. This CDR3 is 17 amino acids long. V shed 4 bases and J 5 bases; nucleotides not matched to a gene: 11.

The chain is built from TRBV18 and TRBJ1-2; 7 nucleotides line up with TRBD1. Germline CDR1 reads KGHSH; CDR2 reads LQKENI. Germline trimming cut 3 bases from V and 2 bases from J; bases unmatched to any gene: 9. This CDR3 has 16 amino acids. The CDR3 coding sequence is TGTGCCAGCTCACCGTCTATGACAGGGAGGAACTATGGCTACACCTTC. This sequence encodes CASSPSMTGRNYGYTF.

The chain combines TRBV14 with TRBJ2-5, with D hard to call. V lost 0 bases, J lost 5 bases, and 10 bases lay in between. In germline, CDR1 is SGHDN, CDR2 FVKESK. This CDR3 comprises 14 residues. The DNA for the CDR3 is TGTGCCAGCAGCCAAGATTACGGTGTGGAGACCCAGTACTTC. Translation gives CASSQDYGVETQYF. The full variable domain, rest sourced from reference TRBV14 and TRBJ2-5, is EAGVTQFPSHSVIEKGQTVTLRCDPISGHDNLYWYRRVMGKEIKFLLHFVKESKQDESGMPNNRFLAERTGGTYSTLKVQPAELEDSGVYFCASSQDYGVETQYFGPGTRLLVL.